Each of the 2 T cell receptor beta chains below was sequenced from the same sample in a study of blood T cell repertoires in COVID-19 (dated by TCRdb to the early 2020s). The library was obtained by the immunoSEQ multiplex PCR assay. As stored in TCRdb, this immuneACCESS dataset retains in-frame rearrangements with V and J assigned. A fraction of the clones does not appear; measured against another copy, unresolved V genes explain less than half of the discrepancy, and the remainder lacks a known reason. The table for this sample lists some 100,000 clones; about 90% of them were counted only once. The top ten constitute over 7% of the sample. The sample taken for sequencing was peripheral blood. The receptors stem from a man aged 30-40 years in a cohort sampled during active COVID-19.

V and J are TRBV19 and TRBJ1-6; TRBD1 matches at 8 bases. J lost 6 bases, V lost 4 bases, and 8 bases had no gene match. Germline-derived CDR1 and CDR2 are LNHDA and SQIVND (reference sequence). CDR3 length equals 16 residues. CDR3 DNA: TGTGCCAGTAGTAAAACGACAGGGGAGAGTAATTCACCCCTCCACTTT. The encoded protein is CASSKTTGESNSPLHF. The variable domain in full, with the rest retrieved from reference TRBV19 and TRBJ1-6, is DGGITQSPKYLFRKEGQNVTLSCEQNLNHDAMYWYRQDPGQGLRLIYYSQIVNDFQKGDIAEGYSVSREKKESFPLTVTSAQKNPTAFYLCASSKTTGESNSPLHFGNGTRLTVT.

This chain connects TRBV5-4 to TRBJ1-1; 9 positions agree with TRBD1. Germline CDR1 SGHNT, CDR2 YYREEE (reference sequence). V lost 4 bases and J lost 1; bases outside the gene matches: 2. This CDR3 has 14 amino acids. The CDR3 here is CASSKGQGNTEAFF. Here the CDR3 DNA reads TGTGCCAGCAGCAAGGGACAGGGGAACACTGAAGCTTTCTTT.